The rows below give T cell receptor beta chains drawn from one sample of a study of shared clonotypes between healthy human individuals. This table comes from immunoSEQ multiplex PCR, and its TCRdb copy is limited to in-frame clones, with some not included. The sample consists of approximately 500,000 clones, about 96% of them appearing once. The specimen was naive CD4+ T cells sorted from blood. The source is a woman aged 25 to 39 in good health. CDR3s include the opening cysteine and the closing phenylalanine or tryptophan. Each record gives: D gene, J gene, V gene, clone size, CDR3 DNA, CDR3 protein. A D gene is named only where the DNA matches it firmly. Size is omitted from some rows. Given values are once, few, many or a class for expanded clones.

>.|TRBJ1-5|TRBV19|once
TGTGCCAGTACCATGGATGGGCGGGGGAATCAGCCCCAGCATTTT
CASTMDGRGNQPQHF
>.|TRBJ2-1|TRBV6-5|.
TGTGCCAGCAGTCGGGTAGCTGGCGGAGTCAATGAGCAGTTCTTC
CASSRVAGGVNEQFF
>TRBD1|TRBJ1-6|TRBV28|.
TGTGCCAGCAGTTTACCCCAGGGGGCCCTCCACTTT
CASSLPQGALHF
>.|TRBJ1-1|TRBV11-2|.
TGTGCCAGCAGCTTAGCTTTCCGGACAGTGAACACTGAAGCTTTCTTT
CASSLAFRTVNTEAFF
>.|TRBJ2-7|TRBV18|.
TGTGCCAGCTCACCGCGGGACACGGAAAACTACGAGCAGTACTTC
CASSPRDTENYEQYF
>.|TRBJ2-1|TRBV7-3|.
TGTGCCAGCAGCTTAGTTCTGAGTCCTACAGGGGAGCAGTTCTTC
CASSLVLSPTGEQFF
>TRBD2|TRBJ2-1|TRBV15|.
TGTGCCACCAGCAGAGATGGGACTAGCGTCAATGAGCAGTTCTTC
CATSRDGTSVNEQFF
>TRBD1|TRBJ1-2|TRBV30|once
TGTGCCTGGAGTGGACAGGGGGCTAATGGCTACACCTTC
CAWSGQGANGYTF
>TRBD2|TRBJ2-7|TRBV27|.
TGTGCCAGCAGTTTACTAGCGGGGACCTACGAGCAGTACTTC
CASSLLAGTYEQYF
>.|TRBJ1-1|TRBV28|.
TGTGCCAGCAGCCCTGCAATAAGCGCTGAAGCTTTCTTT
CASSPAISAEAFF
>.|TRBJ1-1|TRBV5-6|.
TGTGCCAGCAGCTTAGGCATCGTTTTGTCGGGCGCCTCGGGCACTGAAGCTTTCTTT
CASSLGIVLSGASGTEAFF
>.|TRBJ2-1|TRBV6-4|once
TGTGCCAGCAGTGCACAGGGAGGGCCCCCTTACCAGTTCTTC
CASSAQGGPPYQFF
>.|TRBJ1-1|TRBV11-2|few
TGTGCCAGCAGCTTAAATCGGGGGAGCACTGAAGCTTTCTTT
CASSLNRGSTEAFF
>.|TRBJ2-7|TRBV30|once
TGTGCCTGGAGTGGGGCCTACGAGCAGTACTTC
CAWSGAYEQYF
>TRBD1|TRBJ1-1|TRBV5-1|.
TGCGCCAGCAGCTTGGGGCCCACAGGGGGTTTAGAAGCTTTCTTT
CASSLGPTGGLEAFF
>.|TRBJ2-7|TRBV28|.
TGTGCCAGCAGTTCCCGCCCCGATCAACACTACGAGCAGTACTTC
CASSSRPDQHYEQYF
>TRBD2|TRBJ2-5|TRBV5-8|.
TGTGCCAGCAGCCCCTTGGCCCCGGGGGGAGAGACCCAGTACTTC
CASSPLAPGGETQYF
>TRBD2|TRBJ2-1|TRBV2|.
TGTGCCAGCAGGAGACTAGCGGGTACCGAGCAGTTCTTC
CASRRLAGTEQFF
>.|TRBJ2-1|TRBV10-1|.
TGCGCCAGCACTACAGGAGGGGTCTATGAGCAGTTCTTC
CASTTGGVYEQFF
>.|TRBJ2-7|TRBV6-4|.
TGTGCTTGTGCCGGGAGTGGTGTCGACGAGCAGTACTTC
CACAGSGVDEQYF
>.|TRBJ1-1|TRBV5-1|.
TGCGCCAGCAGCTTGGGGCAGGTTAACACTGAAGCTTTCTTT
CASSLGQVNTEAFF
>.|TRBJ2-3|TRBV7-9|once
TGTGCCACCGGGGGACGTATAAATACGCAGTATTTT
CATGGRINTQYF
>.|TRBJ1-5|TRBV28|.
TGTGCCAGCAGTTCTTCAGCAGAACCCCAGCATTTT
CASSSSAEPQHF
>TRBD2|TRBJ2-1|TRBV9|.
TGTGCCAGCAGCGTCACGGGGGCGGGAGGGTGGAATGAGCAGTTCTTC
CASSVTGAGGWNEQFF
>.|TRBJ1-5|TRBV7-2|.
TGTGCCAGCAGCTTCATCCGGGACGGATATATTCAGCCCCAGCATTTT
CASSFIRDGYIQPQHF
>TRBD2|TRBJ2-1|TRBV11-3|.
TGTGCCAGCAGCTTAGACGGGGGGGCTACCTACAATGAGCAGTTCTTC
CASSLDGGATYNEQFF
>.|TRBJ1-2|TRBV6-5|.
TGTGCCAGCAGCCCTGACTTCTATGGCTACACCTTC
CASSPDFYGYTF
>.|TRBJ2-3|TRBV7-9|.
TGTGCCATTCAGGGGGGTACGCAGTATTTT
CAIQGGTQYF
>TRBD1|TRBJ2-1|TRBV29-1|.
TGCAGCGTCTACACAAGACAGGGGGCCTCTTATGATGAGCAGTTCTTC
CSVYTRQGASYDEQFF
>.|TRBJ2-3|TRBV5-4|.
TGTGCCAGCAGCTTGCCAGTAGGGGATACGCAGTATTTT
CASSLPVGDTQYF
>TRBD1|TRBJ1-2|TRBV7-3|.
TGTGCCAGCAGCTCCCCCGCGGACAGGGACGGCTACACCTTC
CASSSPADRDGYTF